Here is one TCR beta chain with its context. V was clipped by 3 bases and J by 2 bases; unmatched bases: 6. Germline CDR1 LNHDA, CDR2 SQIVND (reference sequence). CDR3 size: 15 residues. This entry is derived from a study of Tregs in tolerant kidney transplant recipients. The data were produced by immunoSEQ multiplex PCR, yet TCRdb's version contains in-frame clones alone and is incomplete. This table holds approximately 100,000 clones, over 85% found once. The material was CD4+ T cells from blood, obtained before the transplant. The chain links TRBV19 to TRBJ2-5; TRBD1 agrees at 7 bases. The receptor's source is a human donor who received a combined kidney and bone marrow transplant. The CDR3 is CASSIWAGGQETQYF. The CDR3 DNA reads TGTGCCAGTAGTATTTGGGCAGGGGGACAAGAGACCCAGTACTTC. The full variable domain, in which reference TRBV19 and TRBJ2-5 provide the parts outside the CDR3, is DGGITQSPKYLFRKEGQNVTLSCEQNLNHDAMYWYRQDPGQGLRLIYYSQIVNDFQKGDIAEGYSVSREKKESFPLTVTSAQKNPTAFYLCASSIWAGGQETQYFGPGTRLLVL.